These 2 T cell receptor beta chains were all obtained from the same sample, sequenced in a study of cytomegalovirus exposure and HLA in healthy donors. The study ran its PCR with 60 Vbeta and 13 Jbeta primers. The data were produced by immunoSEQ multiplex PCR, yet TCRdb's version contains in-frame clones alone and is incomplete. The sample includes approximately 150,000 clones, roughly 62% seen only once; the top ten take about 4.7%. Sequencing was done on a sample of PBMCs. The receptors derive from a man aged 55 to 70 in good health and CMV-seronegative.

The chain links TRBV27 to TRBJ2-7; 11 bases map to TRBD1. This CDR3 spans 14 amino acids. Germline CDR1 reads MNHEY; CDR2 reads SMNVEV (reference sequence). Unmatched junction bases numbered 7, after V lost 4 bases and J lost 8 bases. Written as DNA, the CDR3 is TGTGCCAGCAGTTCCTCTGGACAGGGGGCGCAGCAGTACTTC. Translating it yields CASSSSGQGAQQYF.

The V and J genes are TRBV28 and TRBJ1-2; D is ambiguous. The germline V gene has CDR1 MDHEN and CDR2 SYDVKM. V was shortened by 3 bases and J by 10 bases, with 15 bases between the two germline ends. CDR3 length: 13 residues. The CDR3 DNA reads as TGTGCCAGCAGTTTTGGGCCTACAGACCTCTACACCTTC. This sequence encodes CASSFGPTDLYTF.